This TCR beta chain was found in a study of technical replicates of blood from a few donors. Germline assignment: CDR1 SEHNR and CDR2 FQNEAQ (reference sequence). Trimming took off 1 base at V and 6 bases at J, with 4 bases between the two ends. This CDR3 comprises 11 residues. Sequencing was performed with immunoSEQ multiplex PCR; in TCRdb, only in-frame clones are kept and a portion is missing. The sample includes 73,000 or so clones, about 91% of them seen just once. Sequenced input: T cells isolated from PBMCs. V gene TRBV7-9 combines with J gene TRBJ2-7; D remains unclear. This sequence was found in a human donor in good health. The CDR3, as DNA: TGTGCCAGCAGCTTAGGGGCCGAGCAGTACTTC. This encodes CASSLGAEQYF.